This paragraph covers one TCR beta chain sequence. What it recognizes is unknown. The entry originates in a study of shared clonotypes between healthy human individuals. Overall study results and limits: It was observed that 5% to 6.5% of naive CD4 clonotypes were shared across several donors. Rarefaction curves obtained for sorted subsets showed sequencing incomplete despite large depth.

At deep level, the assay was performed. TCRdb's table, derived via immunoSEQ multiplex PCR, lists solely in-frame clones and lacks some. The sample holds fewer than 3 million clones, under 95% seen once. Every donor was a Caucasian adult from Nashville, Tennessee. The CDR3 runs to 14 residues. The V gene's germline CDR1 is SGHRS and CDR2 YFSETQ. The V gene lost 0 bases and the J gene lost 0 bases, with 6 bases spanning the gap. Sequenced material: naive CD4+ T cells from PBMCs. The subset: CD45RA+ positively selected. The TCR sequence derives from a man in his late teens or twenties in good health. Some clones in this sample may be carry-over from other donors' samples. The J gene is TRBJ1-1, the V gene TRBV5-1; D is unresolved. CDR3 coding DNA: TGCGCCAGCAGCTTGGCCATCATGAACACTGAAGCTTTCTTT. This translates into CASSLAIMNTEAFF. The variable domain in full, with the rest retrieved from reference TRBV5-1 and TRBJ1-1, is KAGVTQTPRYLIKTRGQQVTLSCSPISGHRSVSWYQQTPGQGLQFLFEYFSETQRNKGNFPGRFSGRQFSNSRSEMNVSTLELGDSALYLCASSLAIMNTEAFFGQGTRLTVV.